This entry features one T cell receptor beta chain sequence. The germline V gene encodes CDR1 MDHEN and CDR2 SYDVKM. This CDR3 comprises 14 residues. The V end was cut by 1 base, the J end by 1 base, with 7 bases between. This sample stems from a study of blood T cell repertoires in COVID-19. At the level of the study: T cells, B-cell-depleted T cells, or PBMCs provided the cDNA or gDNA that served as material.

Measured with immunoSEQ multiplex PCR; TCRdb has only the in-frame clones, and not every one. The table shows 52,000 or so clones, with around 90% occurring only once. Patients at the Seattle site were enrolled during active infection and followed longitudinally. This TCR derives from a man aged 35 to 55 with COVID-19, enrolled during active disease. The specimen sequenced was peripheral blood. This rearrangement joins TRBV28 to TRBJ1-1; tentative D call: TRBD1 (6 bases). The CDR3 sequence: CASSLFRGNTEAFF. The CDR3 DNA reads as TGTGCCAGCAGTTTATTCAGGGGGAACACTGAAGCTTTCTTT.